Following are 14 T cell receptor beta chains from one sample sequenced in a study of OX40 agonist ivuxolimab in advanced cancers. Some clones are missing from TCRdb's copy, which holds only in-frame ones; the method was immunoSEQ multiplex PCR. The sample includes about 86,000 clones, about 89% of them seen just once. The sequencing used CD4+ or CD8+ T cells sorted from blood, collected in a trial of the OX40 agonist ivuxolimab. Receptors were obtained from an adult with an advanced solid tumor such as melanoma, head and neck, liver or kidney cancer.

This chain connects TRBV11-2 to TRBJ2-6, with a possible D match to TRBD1 (6 bases). The CDR3 runs to 15 residues. V shed 6 bases and J shed 2 bases, with 11 bases lying between them. Per germline, CDR1 SGHAT and CDR2 FQNNGV. CDR3 protein: CASSLQGAGANVLTF. CDR3 DNA: TGTGCCAGCAGTTTACAGGGCGCTGGGGCCAACGTCCTGACTTTC.

This chain connects TRBV10-3 to TRBJ2-1; D unresolved. Trimming shortened V by 2 bases and J by 10 bases, and 9 bases separated the two germline ends. In germline, CDR1 is ENHRY, CDR2 SYGVKD. The length of the CDR3 is 12 residues. For the CDR3, the DNA is TGTGCCATCAGTGAGACGCAAAGGGAGCAGTTCTTC. It codes for CAISETQREQFF.

This chain uses TRBV7-2 with TRBJ1-1; TRBD1 might be the D (5 bases). The length of the CDR3 is 13 residues. Germline-derived CDR1 and CDR2 are SGHTA and FQGNSA. Trimming removed 3 bases from V and 1 base from J, with 6 bases in between. The CDR3 DNA reads TGTGCCAGCAGCTTCGGGACGAACACTGAAGCTTTCTTT. Protein: CASSFGTNTEAFF.

This clone was seen only once. V and J are TRBV9 and TRBJ2-5, with 8 bases that match TRBD1. Germline V gives CDR1 SGDLS, CDR2 YYNGEE. The CDR3 spans 15 residues. The V and J ends lost 3 bases and 1 base, in that order; junction bases with no gene match: 5. The CDR3 nucleotides are TGTGCCAGCAGCGCGAGAACAGGGGGCCAAGAGACCCAGTACTTC. Encoded protein: CASSARTGGQETQYF.

The genes are TRBV7-3 and TRBJ1-1; a possible D gene is TRBD1 (5 bases). The CDR3 consists of 13 residues. V was shortened by 3 bases and J by 3 bases, with 8 bases between the two germline ends. Germline V gene lookup returns CDR1 SGHTA and CDR2 FQGTGA. CDR3 residues: CASSFGGDTEAFF. In DNA, the CDR3 is TGTGCCAGCAGCTTCGGGGGGGACACTGAAGCTTTCTTT.

The chain couples TRBV21-1 to TRBJ1-5; the table's D call, TRBD1, was not checked against the DNA. TRBV21-1 is a pseudogene. This CDR3 contains 11 residues. The CDR3 DNA sequence: TGTGCCAGCAGGGCCTATCAGCCCCAGCATTTT. It yields the protein CASRAYQPQHF.

The rearrangement joins TRBV11-3 to TRBJ1-1; D call uncertain. Trimming pared 5 bases from V and 8 bases from J, leaving 12 bases between. The length of the CDR3 is 12 residues. In germline, CDR1 is SGHNT, CDR2 YENEEA. The CDR3 DNA sequence: TGTGCCAGCAGCGGGCCCAAGAGGGAAGCTTTCTTT. Translated, it gives CASSGPKREAFF.

The chain is built from TRBV5-1 and TRBJ2-3, with D unclear. Germline CDR1 and CDR2: SGHRS and YFSETQ. Trimming took 0 bases from V and 4 from J, leaving 12 bases between them. CDR3 length equals 15 residues. CDR3 bases: TGCGCCAGCAGCTTGGGTGACCGAGGAGCAGATACGCAGTATTTT. It yields the protein CASSLGDRGADTQYF. Based on the CDR3 plus reference TRBV5-1 and TRBJ2-3, the full variable domain is KAGVTQTPRYLIKTRGQQVTLSCSPISGHRSVSWYQQTPGQGLQFLFEYFSETQRNKGNFPGRFSGRQFSNSRSEMNVSTLELGDSALYLCASSLGDRGADTQYFGPGTRLTVL.

The CDR3 sequence: CASSKRDRGDEQYF. Here the CDR3 DNA reads TGTGCCAGCAGTAAACGAGACAGGGGGGACGAGCAGTACTTC. V and J are TRBV6-5 and TRBJ2-7, with TRBD1 identical over 9 bases. With V trimmed by 5 bases and J by 5 bases, 7 bases remained unmatched. The germline CDR1 and CDR2 sequences are MNHEY and SVGAGI. The CDR3 is 14 residues long.

This clone appeared once. The rearrangement joins TRBV19 to TRBJ2-1, with 10 bases matching TRBD2. With 4 bases clipped from V and 5 bases from J, the junction kept 2 bases outside the gene matches. The CDR3 contains 14 residues. Looked up from germline, CDR1 is LNHDA and CDR2 is SQIVND (reference sequence). CDR3 sequence (DNA): TGTGCCAGTAGTACTAGCGGGGGACACAATGAGCAGTTCTTC. As protein: CASSTSGGHNEQFF.

The chain joins TRBV29-1 to TRBJ1-1, with unresolved D. The length of the CDR3 is 13 residues. Germline V gene lookup returns CDR1 SQVTM and CDR2 ANQGSEA. V was clipped by 2 bases and J by 2 bases, with 9 bases between them. This CDR3 reads CSVEKGFNTEAFF. In DNA form, the CDR3 reads TGCAGCGTTGAAAAAGGATTCAACACTGAAGCTTTCTTT.

The V gene is TRBV6-5, the J gene TRBJ2-1, with D perhaps TRBD2 (6 bases). Germline values: CDR1 MNHEY, CDR2 SVGAGI. This CDR3 comprises 13 residues. V was cut by 2 bases and J by 7 bases, with 9 bases left in between. The CDR3 reads CASSYGGVNEQFF. The CDR3 coding sequence is TGTGCCAGCAGTTACGGCGGGGTAAATGAGCAGTTCTTC.

The V call is TRBV27, the J call TRBJ1-2, with D possibly matching TRBD1 (6 bases). Germline loops: CDR1 MNHEY, CDR2 SMNVEV (reference sequence). V dropped 8 bases and J dropped 0 bases, with 13 bases sitting between them. The CDR3 has 14 residues. The CDR3 DNA sequence: TGTGCCAGCTCGGGGGACATCGCTAACTATGGCTACACCTTC. Its protein is CASSGDIANYGYTF.

This chain uses TRBV5-1 with TRBJ2-1, with TRBD1 identical over 9 bases. CDR1 SGHRS and CDR2 YFSETQ come from the germline V gene. With V trimmed by 2 bases and J by 7 bases, 4 bases remained unmatched. The CDR3 contains 14 residues. CDR3 protein: CASSLRQGGNEQFF. As DNA, the CDR3 is TGCGCCAGCAGCTTACGACAGGGGGGAAATGAGCAGTTCTTC.